This T cell receptor beta chain stems from a study of cytomegalovirus exposure and HLA in healthy donors. Study-level information: Across about 400 genotyped donors, about 81% landed in the Caucasian-associated ancestry cluster.

CDR3 length: 16 residues. Trimming took 1 base from V and 0 from J, leaving 11 bases between them. CDR1 and CDR2 from the germline V gene are LGHNA and YNFKEQ. Donors were ostensibly healthy at sampling, although undocumented immune exposures were probable. 13 Jbeta primers and 60 Vbeta primers were used for the PCR. Only in-frame clones appear in the TCRdb table, and some are missing; sequencing was by immunoSEQ multiplex PCR. This table holds approximately 99,000 clones, about three quarters found once. V usage is TRBV4-2 and J usage is TRBJ2-3, with a tentative D call TRBD2 (6 bases). This TCR came from a man aged 40-49 years in good health and CMV-seronegative. Sequencing was done on a sample of PBMCs. The CDR3 nucleotides are TGTGCCAGCAGCCAAGCCTCGGCGGGGAGCACAGATACGCAGTATTTT. It codes for CASSQASAGSTDTQYF.